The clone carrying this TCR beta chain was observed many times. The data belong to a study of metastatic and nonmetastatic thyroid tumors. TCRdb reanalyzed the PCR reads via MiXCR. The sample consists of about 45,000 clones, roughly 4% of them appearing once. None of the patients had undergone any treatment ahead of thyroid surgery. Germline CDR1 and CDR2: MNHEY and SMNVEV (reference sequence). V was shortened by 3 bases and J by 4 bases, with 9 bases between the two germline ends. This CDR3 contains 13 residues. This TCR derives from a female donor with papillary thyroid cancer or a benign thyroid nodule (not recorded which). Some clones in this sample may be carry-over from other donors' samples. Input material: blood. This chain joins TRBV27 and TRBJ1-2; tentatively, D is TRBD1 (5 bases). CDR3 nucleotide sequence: TGTGCCAGCAGTTTTCAGGGTCCCTATGGCTACACCTTC. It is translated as CASSFQGPYGYTF.